This entry is about one T cell receptor beta chain. Its antigen remains unidentified. V lost 1 base and J lost 13, with 28 bases in between. The CDR3 totals 18 residues. Germline V gene lookup returns CDR1 MDHEN and CDR2 SYDVKM. Study processing details: Filtering differed, since immunoSEQ gave only junction sequences and no quality scores. Profiled with immunoSEQ multiplex PCR; TCRdb holds only in-frame clones, not every one. The V and J calls and clone size come from that table; D and trimming were worked out from the DNA. The data show about 1 million clones, approximately 68% seen once. These data belong to a study of shared clonotypes between healthy human individuals. On the study more broadly: Two women and a few men aged 18 to 49 made up the donors. Study findings and constraints: A generally larger estimated richness was seen in naive subsets than in memory subsets. In the sorted subsets, rarefaction showed sequencing was incomplete despite large depth.

Specimen: memory CD4+ T cells sorted from blood. Subset noted: CD45RA-negative fraction. The chain has TRBV28 and TRBJ1-4, with a weak D call TRBD1 (5 bases). The clonotype comes from a young man in good health. The CDR3 loop reads CASSLYGQGRGLMQGLFF. The CDR3 coding sequence is TGTGCCAGCAGTTTATATGGCCAAGGGCGTGGACTAATGCAGGGACTGTTTTTT. Full variable domain (remainder filled in from reference TRBV28 and TRBJ1-4): DVKVTQSSRYLVKRTGEKVFLECVQDMDHENMFWYRQDPGLGLRLIYFSYDVKMKEKGDIPEGYSVSREKKERFSLILESASTNQTSMYLCASSLYGQGRGLMQGLFFGSGTQLSVL.